These 25 T cell receptor beta chains were sequenced from one sample in a study of OX40 agonist ivuxolimab in advanced cancers. Only in-frame clones appear in the TCRdb table, and some are missing; sequencing was by immunoSEQ multiplex PCR. Of around 66,000 clones detected, roughly 90% appear once; the ten largest clones hold under 20%. Source: CD4+ or CD8+ T cells sorted from blood, taken in a trial of the OX40 agonist ivuxolimab. The receptors here all came from an adult with an advanced solid tumor such as melanoma, head and neck, liver or kidney cancer.

This chain connects TRBV12-5 to TRBJ2-1; 12 nucleotides align to TRBD1. Per germline, CDR1 LGHNT and CDR2 FRNRAP. The CDR3 sequence is 15 residues long. V lost 7 bases, J lost 5 bases, and 6 bases stayed unmatched. The CDR3 loop is CASAVGQGADNEQFF. Here the CDR3 DNA reads TGTGCTAGTGCTGTGGGACAGGGGGCTGACAATGAGCAGTTCTTC.

The rearrangement uses TRBV7-9 and TRBJ2-1, with D possibly matching TRBD1 (6 bases). The CDR3 runs to 14 residues. V dropped 2 bases and J dropped 8 bases, with 13 bases sitting between them. CDR1 and CDR2 from the germline V gene are SEHNR and FQNEAQ (reference sequence). This chain's CDR3 is CASSLPRGADEQFF. The CDR3 DNA reads as TGTGCCAGCAGCTTACCCAGGGGTGCCGATGAGCAGTTCTTC.

J is TRBJ2-5 and V is TRBV5-4, with 9 positions matching TRBD2. CDR1 and CDR2 from the germline V gene are SGHNT and YYREEE (reference sequence). This CDR3 is built from 15 residues. Trimming cost V 2 bases and J 4 bases; bases outside gene matches: 6. The CDR3 region is CASSFFAGGRETQYF. The CDR3 nucleotides read TGTGCCAGCAGCTTTTTTGCGGGGGGGCGAGAGACCCAGTACTTC.

A remark on this clone: In the same sample, other DNA sequences code for this CDR3. The rearrangement uses TRBV14 and TRBJ2-7, with unresolved D. Trimming took 1 base from V and 3 from J, leaving 4 bases between them. CDR3 length: 12 amino acids. Germline V gene lookup returns CDR1 SGHDN and CDR2 FVKESK. This CDR3 reads CASSQVGYEQYF. CDR3 coding DNA: TGTGCCAGCAGCCAAGTGGGCTACGAGCAGTACTTC.

This chain connects TRBV11-3 to TRBJ1-1; D is ambiguous. There are 11 residues in the CDR3. Trimming removed 1 base from V and 11 bases from J, with 8 bases in between. Germline CDR1 SGHNT, CDR2 YENEEA. This chain's CDR3 is CASSLATGAFF. As DNA, the CDR3 is TGTGCCAGCAGCTTAGCTACGGGGGCTTTCTTT.

The J gene is TRBJ1-6, the V gene TRBV27; D uncertain. Germline V gene data show CDR1 as MNHEY and CDR2 as SMNVEV (reference sequence). Trimming cost V 3 bases and J 5 bases, with 5 bases left between them. CDR3 size: 13 residues. CDR3 in DNA: TGTGCCAGCAGTTTTAGTAATAATTCACCCCTCCACTTT. Translated: CASSFSNNSPLHF.

The CDR3 DNA is TGTGCCAGCAGTCCCCTGGCGGGGTTAATCCCAGATACGCAGTATTTT. Its translation: CASSPLAGLIPDTQYF. The chain is built from TRBV27 and TRBJ2-3, with a possible D match to TRBD2 (6 bases). V shed 5 bases and J shed 4 bases, with 19 bases lying between them. The CDR3 consists of 16 residues. Per the germline V gene, CDR1 is MNHEY and CDR2 is SMNVEV (reference sequence).

This chain joins TRBV28 and TRBJ2-3; the match to TRBD1 covers 8 bases. Losses at the gene ends were 5 bases for V and 4 bases for J; bases not matched to a gene: 8. Germline CDR1 and CDR2: MDHEN and SYDVKM. The CDR3 loop spans 15 amino acids. The CDR3 nucleotides are TGTGCCAGCAGTCCCGAGGACAGGGTATCAGATACGCAGTATTTT. It encodes CASSPEDRVSDTQYF.

The chain recombines TRBV29-1 with TRBJ1-2, with D tentatively TRBD1 (6 bases). Germline-derived CDR1 and CDR2 are SQVTM and ANQGSEA. The V end was cut by 4 bases, the J end by 4 bases, with 13 bases between. The CDR3 has 13 residues. The CDR3 region is CSVVGGHSYGYTF. The CDR3 bases are TGCAGCGTTGTGGGGGGGCACAGCTATGGCTACACCTTC.

V is TRBV4-1 and J is TRBJ2-2; no clear D gene. This CDR3 has 16 residues. V was cut by 4 bases and J by 3 bases, with 15 bases left in between. Germline CDR1 MGHRA, CDR2 YSYEKL. CDR3 loop: CASSLTTPRDTGELFF. In nucleotides, the CDR3 is TGCGCCAGCAGCCTTACTACACCTCGAGACACCGGGGAGCTGTTTTTT.

CDR3 residues: CATSGEAPEAFF. In DNA form, the CDR3 reads TGTGCCACCTCTGGGGAGGCCCCAGAAGCTTTCTTT. The V call is TRBV7-9, the J call TRBJ1-1; no firm D call. V lost 10 bases, J lost 8 bases, and 17 bases lay in between. CDR3 size: 12 residues. The germline CDR1 and CDR2 sequences are SEHNR and FQNEAQ (reference sequence).

A remark on this clone: A junction boundary mismatches the germline segment, possibly from a read error. This chain uses TRBV7-7 with TRBJ2-5; 8 bases align to TRBD2. Germline assignment: CDR1 SSHAT and CDR2 FNYEAQ (reference sequence). There are 14 residues in the CDR3. The CDR3 is CASSLGTSQETQYF. CDR3 nucleotides: TGTGCTAGCAGCCTAGGGACTAGTCAAGAGACCCAGTACTTC.

This chain joins TRBV5-6 and TRBJ2-2, with D possibly matching TRBD1 (7 bases). CDR1 is SGHDT, CDR2 YYEEEE, per germline. V was clipped by 0 bases and J by 1 base, with 13 bases between them. This CDR3 contains 17 residues. The CDR3: CASSLAGGTVNTGELFF. The CDR3 DNA follows: TGTGCCAGCAGCTTGGCCGGAGGGACAGTGAACACCGGGGAGCTGTTTTTT.

The J gene is TRBJ1-5, the V gene TRBV28; TRBD1 aligns across 8 bases. The CDR3 totals 15 residues. Germline loops: CDR1 MDHEN, CDR2 SYDVKM. Trimming cost V 6 bases and J 0 bases; bases outside gene matches: 4. The CDR3 spells CASSSGQASNQPQHF. CDR3 in DNA: TGTGCCAGCAGCTCGGGACAGGCTAGCAATCAGCCCCAGCATTTT.

This clone has only a few counts. The rearrangement uses TRBV5-4 and TRBJ1-1; 9 positions agree with TRBD1. Germline V lookup: CDR1 SGHNT, CDR2 YYREEE (reference sequence). The J segment lost 11 bases and the V segment lost 4 bases, leaving 6 bases of the junction unmatched. This CDR3 has 12 residues. CDR3 bases: TGTGCCAGCAGCGGGGACAGGGAAGACGCTTTCTTT. Amino acid sequence: CASSGDREDAFF.

This chain links TRBV19 with TRBJ2-1; TRBD1 matches at 9 bases. Per germline, CDR1 LNHDA and CDR2 SQIVND (reference sequence). V gave up 3 bases and J gave up 4 bases; unmatched junction bases: 22. The CDR3 loop spans 21 amino acids. The DNA of the CDR3 is TGTGCCAGTAGTATCCCGCCACAATCAAAACAGGGGGCAGCCAGGTACAATGAGCAGTTCTTC. Translating gives CASSIPPQSKQGAARYNEQFF.

The chain couples TRBV2 to TRBJ2-5, with 10 bases that match TRBD2. V gave up 3 bases and J gave up 0 bases; unmatched junction bases: 7. Germline V lookup: CDR1 SNHLY, CDR2 FYNNEI. The CDR3 totals 17 residues. The CDR3 DNA follows: TGTGCCAGCAGTGAGGTGGGACTAGCGAAGTACCAAGAGACCCAGTACTTC. Protein: CASSEVGLAKYQETQYF. The full variable domain, with the rest looked up from reference TRBV2 and TRBJ2-5, is EPEVTQTPSHQVTQMGQEVILRCVPISNHLYFYWYRQILGQKVEFLVSFYNNEISEKSEIFDDQFSVERPDGSNFTLKIRSTKLEDSAMYFCASSEVGLAKYQETQYFGPGTRLLVL.

V usage is TRBV7-9 and J usage is TRBJ2-2; the D gene could be TRBD1 or TRBD2 (5 bases each). Trimming stripped 3 bases from V and 0 bases from J, with 11 bases between. Germline assignment: CDR1 SEHNR and CDR2 FQNEAQ (reference sequence). The CDR3 runs 16 residues. CDR3 residues: CASSFRDGSNTGELFF. DNA of the CDR3: TGTGCCAGCAGCTTCCGGGACGGATCGAACACCGGGGAGCTGTTTTTT. The whole variable domain, remainder taken from reference TRBV7-9 and TRBJ2-2, is DTGVSQNPRHKITKRGQNVTFRCDPISEHNRLYWYRQTLGQGPEFLTYFQNEAQLEKSRLLSDRFSAERPKGSFSTLEIQRTEQGDSAMYLCASSFRDGSNTGELFFGEGSRLTVL.

The V call is TRBV7-9, the J call TRBJ1-1; the D is unclear. Per germline, CDR1 SEHNR and CDR2 FQNEAQ (reference sequence). This CDR3 region has 14 residues. The germline V and J ends were trimmed by 7 bases and 5 bases, with 17 bases remaining between them. The CDR3 sequence: CASTSGEGETEAFF. In nucleotides, the CDR3 is TGTGCCAGCACCTCCGGGGAAGGAGAGACTGAAGCTTTCTTT.

The chain joins TRBV7-9 to TRBJ1-3; D not resolved. V lost 0 bases and J 1 base, leaving 7 bases between the germline ends. Germline CDR1 is SEHNR and CDR2 is FQNEAQ (reference sequence). The CDR3 is 15 amino acids. This chain's CDR3 is CASSLALSSGNTIYF. Here the CDR3 DNA reads TGTGCCAGCAGCTTAGCTCTAAGTTCTGGAAACACCATATATTTT.

This chain links TRBV13 with TRBJ2-5; the match to TRBD1 covers 7 bases. With 5 bases clipped from V and 5 bases from J, the junction kept 11 bases outside the gene matches. The CDR3 loop spans 15 amino acids. Germline V gives CDR1 PRHDT, CDR2 FYEKMQ (reference sequence). Written as DNA, the CDR3 is TGTGCCAGCAGCCCCCTGACAGGGAGTGGGGAGACCCAGTACTTC. Amino acid sequence: CASSPLTGSGETQYF.

V gene TRBV2 combines with J gene TRBJ2-3; D not certain. The germline V gene encodes CDR1 SNHLY and CDR2 FYNNEI. This CDR3 has 11 amino acids. V lost 3 bases, J lost 6 bases, and 4 bases lay in between. The CDR3 DNA follows: TGTGCCAGCAGTGATGCTGATACGCAGTATTTT. Protein: CASSDADTQYF.

V and J are TRBV28 and TRBJ1-5; 7 bases are shared with TRBD1. Germline loops: CDR1 MDHEN, CDR2 SYDVKM. Trimming cost V 6 bases and J 6 bases; bases outside gene matches: 2. This CDR3 is built from 12 residues. The CDR3 protein is CASRAGGQPQHF. CDR3 sequence (DNA): TGTGCCAGCAGAGCAGGGGGTCAGCCCCAGCATTTT.

This chain connects TRBV7-8 to TRBJ2-3; D is unresolved. Germline CDR1 reads SGHVS; CDR2 reads FQNEAQ. Trimming left V 0 bases short and J 0 bases short, with 13 bases between. The CDR3 consists of 17 residues. The CDR3 region has the DNA TGTGCCAGCAGCTTAGCGCTGGCTAGTTTCAGCACAGATACGCAGTATTTT. Its translation is CASSLALASFSTDTQYF.

This chain uses TRBV6-5 with TRBJ1-1; 7 nucleotides align to TRBD1. From germline, CDR1 is MNHEY and CDR2 SVGAGI. This CDR3 has 14 amino acids. V was clipped by 4 bases and J by 5 bases; unmatched bases: 7. The chain's CDR3 is CASSWSTGATEAFF. In nucleotides, the CDR3 is TGTGCCAGCAGTTGGTCCACAGGGGCGACTGAAGCTTTCTTT.